This TCR beta chain was sequenced in a study of shared clonotypes between healthy human individuals. The germline V gene has CDR1 KGHSH and CDR2 LQKENI. The V segment lost 4 bases and the J segment 0 bases; nucleotides outside the gene matches: 6. The CDR3 runs to 15 residues. Assay: immunoSEQ multiplex PCR; the TCRdb copy retains only in-frame clones and omits some. The sample contains under 2.5 million clones, approximately 90% of which appear only once. Sample: naive CD4+ T cells from PBMCs. Described subset: CD45RA+ positively selected. The TCR originated in a man aged 18 to 30 in good health. Some clones in this sample may be carry-over from other donors' samples. V gene TRBV18 combines with J gene TRBJ2-7; 7 bases map to TRBD1. This chain's CDR3 is CASSHRDSLSYEQYF. The CDR3 DNA reads as TGTGCCAGCTCACACCGGGACAGCCTCTCCTACGAGCAGTACTTC.